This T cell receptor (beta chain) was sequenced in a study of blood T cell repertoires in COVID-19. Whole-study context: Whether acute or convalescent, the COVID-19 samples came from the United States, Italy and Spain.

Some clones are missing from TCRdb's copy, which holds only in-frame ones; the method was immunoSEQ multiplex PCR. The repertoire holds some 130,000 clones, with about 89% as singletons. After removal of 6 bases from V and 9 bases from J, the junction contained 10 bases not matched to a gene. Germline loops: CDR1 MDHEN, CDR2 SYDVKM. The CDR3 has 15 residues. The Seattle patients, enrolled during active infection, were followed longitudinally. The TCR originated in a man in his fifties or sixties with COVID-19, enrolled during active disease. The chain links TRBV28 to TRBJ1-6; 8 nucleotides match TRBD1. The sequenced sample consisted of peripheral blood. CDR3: CASSRTTGEGSPLHF. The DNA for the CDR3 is TGTGCCAGCAGCCGGACGACAGGGGAAGGTTCACCCCTCCACTTT.